This T cell receptor beta chain came from a study of chemoradiotherapy in HPV16-positive cancers. Sequencing was performed with immunoSEQ multiplex PCR; in TCRdb, only in-frame clones are kept and a portion is missing. The table lists around 5,700 clones, about 88% of them singletons, with 2% to 2.5% in the top ten. This clone was recorded only once. Its specificity is unknown. Repeated repertoire sampling spanned the course of chemoradiotherapy. V lost 3 bases and J lost 4, with 9 bases in between. CDR1 SGDLS and CDR2 YYNGEE come from the germline V gene. The CDR3 runs 13 residues. Study outcomes and limitations: During treatment, candidate HPV-specific clones and E7-related motifs expanded in tumor.

The receptor comes from a human donor with HPV-associated anogenital cancer. The chain has TRBV9 and TRBJ2-3; D perhaps matches TRBD2 (5 bases). Sequencing used tumor tissue, obtained from a patient who underwent chemoradiotherapy. For the CDR3, the DNA is TGTGCCAGCAGCGCGGACTTGCCAGATACGCAGTATTTT. The encoded protein is CASSADLPDTQYF.